Below are 25 T cell receptor beta chains sequenced from a single sample in a study of CD8 T cells in Susac syndrome. After extraction with the RNeasy kit, roughly 0.5 to 1 ug of the RNA was reverse transcribed using random hexamers. One entry per CDR3 protein results from TCRdb running MiXCR on the immunoSEQ multiplex PCR reads. The sample consists of about 25,000 distinct CDR3 sequences, roughly 94% of them appearing once. The sample comprised CD8+ T cells from PBMCs. The receptors originated from a human donor in good health.

The rearrangement uses TRBV6-1 and TRBJ2-2; D is perhaps TRBD2 (6 bases). Trimming pared 5 bases from V and 0 bases from J, leaving 16 bases between. Germline CDR1 is MNHNS and CDR2 is SASEGT. CDR3 length: 17 amino acids. This chain's CDR3 is CASSLRLAAANTGELFF. The CDR3 region has the DNA TGTGCCAGCAGTCTTAGATTAGCGGCCGCGAACACCGGGGAGCTGTTTTTT.

The rearrangement uses TRBV5-8 and TRBJ1-5; no reliable D call. This CDR3 region has 15 residues. Germline CDR1 reads SGHTS; CDR2 reads YDEGEE. Trimming shortened V by 4 bases and J by 0 bases, and 11 bases separated the two germline ends. The CDR3 sequence is CASSPGEFSNQPQHF. As DNA, the CDR3 is TGTGCCAGCAGCCCCGGGGAGTTTAGCAATCAGCCCCAGCATTTT.

The V gene is TRBV20-1, the J gene TRBJ2-7; D is perhaps TRBD2 (7 bases). This CDR3 spans 13 amino acids. The germline CDR1 and CDR2 sequences are DFQATT and SNEGSKA (reference sequence). The V gene lost 6 bases and the J gene lost 3 bases, with 15 bases spanning the gap. Here the CDR3 DNA reads TGCAGTGCCCGGGGGGCAGGTAACTACGAGCAGTACTTC. This translates into CSARGAGNYEQYF.

The chain uses TRBV5-1 and TRBJ1-2; 8 bases are shared with TRBD1. V lost 7 bases, J lost 6 bases, and 8 bases stayed unmatched. CDR1 is SGHRS and CDR2 is YFSETQ in the germline V gene. The CDR3 totals 13 residues. The CDR3 DNA is TGCGCCAGCGGTTGGGCAGGGGGCAATGGCTACACCTTC. It is translated as CASGWAGGNGYTF.

The rearrangement uses TRBV6-6 and TRBJ2-7, with 7 nucleotides matching TRBD1. CDR3 length: 14 amino acids. The J segment lost 2 bases and the V segment lost 6 bases, leaving 7 bases of the junction unmatched. Germline V gives CDR1 MNHNY, CDR2 SVGAGI (reference sequence). CDR3 region: CASRSPGTAYEQYF. The CDR3 nucleotides read TGTGCCAGCAGGAGCCCTGGGACAGCCTACGAGCAGTACTTC.

The chain is built from TRBV5-1 and TRBJ2-7; D gene uncertain. CDR1 and CDR2 (germline): SGHRS, YFSETQ. The V gene lost 4 bases and the J gene lost 4 bases, with 6 bases spanning the gap. The CDR3 is made up of 11 amino acids. In DNA, the CDR3 is TGCGCCAGCAGCCCCGGGTACGAGCAGTACTTC. Translated: CASSPGYEQYF.

This chain uses TRBV10-2 with TRBJ2-7; D is possibly TRBD1 (5 bases). Trimming left V 7 bases short and J 2 bases short, with 12 bases between. Germline V lookup: CDR1 WSHSY, CDR2 SAAADI. The CDR3 totals 13 residues. CDR3 loop: CASIDSLPYEQYF. As DNA, the CDR3 is TGCGCCAGCATTGACAGCCTCCCCTACGAGCAGTACTTC.

There are a few counts of this clonotype. This rearrangement joins TRBV6-2 or TRBV6-3 to TRBJ2-7; D uncertain. V dropped 4 bases and J dropped 5 bases, with 9 bases sitting between them. There are 12 residues in the CDR3. Germline CDR1 is MNHEY and CDR2 is SVGEGT. In nucleotides, the CDR3 is TGTGCCAGCAGTTTAACTGGAGACGAGCAGTACTTC. Translating it yields CASSLTGDEQYF.

V gene TRBV6-1 combines with J gene TRBJ1-5; no firm D call. The CDR3 spans 13 residues. V gave up 8 bases and J gave up 4 bases, with 12 bases separating them. Per the germline V gene, CDR1 is MNHNS and CDR2 is SASEGT. The CDR3 DNA follows: TGTGCCAGCTTAGCAGGTTGGAATCAGCCCCAGCATTTT. The encoded protein is CASLAGWNQPQHF.

The DNA for the CDR3 is TGTGCCAGCAGTTTAGGAGGCGGGGGGGCAAATGAGCAGTTCTTC. Its translation is CASSLGGGGANEQFF. The V gene is TRBV12-3 or TRBV12-4, the J gene TRBJ2-1, with 9 bases that match TRBD2. V lost 1 base, J lost 7 bases, and 5 bases stayed unmatched. This CDR3 contains 15 residues.

The gene calls are TRBV12-3 or TRBV12-4 and TRBJ1-6, with no clear D. V was clipped by 6 bases and J by 7 bases, with 7 bases between them. CDR3 length equals 12 residues. Written as DNA, the CDR3 is TGTGCCAGCAGCTCGGCCAATTCACCCCTCCACTTT. Translated, it gives CASSSANSPLHF.

This sequence joins TRBV15 and TRBJ2-3; 12 bases fit TRBD2. CDR1 is LNHNV and CDR2 is YYDKDF in the germline V gene (reference sequence). Trimming cost V 5 bases and J 1 base; bases outside gene matches: 7. CDR3 length: 17 amino acids. CDR3 loop: CATSVTSGGPRTDTQYF. CDR3 in DNA: TGTGCCACCAGCGTGACTAGCGGGGGCCCACGCACAGATACGCAGTATTTT. The entire variable domain, with the rest obtained from reference TRBV15 and TRBJ2-3, is as follows: DAMVIQNPRYQVTQFGKPVTLSCSQTLNHNVMYWYQQKSSQAPKLLFHYYDKDFNNEADTPDNFQSRRPNTSFCFLDIRSPGLGDTAMYLCATSVTSGGPRTDTQYFGPGTRLTVL.

This sequence joins TRBV5-1 and TRBJ2-5; 7 bases map to TRBD1. Looked up from germline, CDR1 is SGHRS and CDR2 is YFSETQ. The CDR3 runs 14 residues. The V segment lost 3 bases and the J segment 4 bases; nucleotides outside the gene matches: 6. The CDR3 region has the DNA TGCGCCAGCAGCTCAAGGGCAGGGGGAGAGACCCAGTACTTC. Protein: CASSSRAGGETQYF.

The rearrangement uses TRBV7-2 and TRBJ1-6; 8 bases line up with TRBD1. This CDR3 spans 14 amino acids. Germline V gives CDR1 SGHTA, CDR2 FQGNSA. Unmatched junction bases numbered 6, after V lost 4 bases and J lost 10 bases. CDR3 protein: CASSSGQGISPLHF. The DNA for the CDR3 is TGTGCCAGCAGCTCTGGACAGGGTATCTCACCCCTCCACTTT.

The chain recombines TRBV24-1 with TRBJ1-1, with a weak D call TRBD1 (5 bases). CDR1 KGHDR and CDR2 SFDVKD come from the germline V gene. The CDR3 covers 16 residues. Deletions cut 0 bases from V and 4 bases from J, with 14 bases between. Written as DNA, the CDR3 is TGTGCCACCAGTGATTTGAACGGGGTAAGGGGCACTGAAGCTTTCTTT. Its protein product is CATSDLNGVRGTEAFF.

The V gene is TRBV7-2, the J gene TRBJ2-3; the match to TRBD1 covers 8 bases. This CDR3 is built from 15 residues. CDR1 and CDR2 from the germline V gene are SGHTA and FQGNSA. Trimming took 4 bases from V and 6 from J; bases not matched to a gene: 9. The DNA for the CDR3 is TGTGCCAGCAGCTCTCAGGGGGCGGGTGTGGATACGCAGTATTTT. This gives the protein CASSSQGAGVDTQYF.

This clonotype was found once. This chain joins TRBV19 and TRBJ2-1; D may correspond to TRBD1 or TRBD2 (5 bases each). The germline V gene encodes CDR1 LNHDA and CDR2 SQIVND (reference sequence). This CDR3 has 15 residues. Trimming left V 1 base short and J 2 bases short, with 9 bases between. As DNA, the CDR3 is TGTGCCAGTAGTATAGTAGGGGAGACCTACAATGAGCAGTTCTTC. Translation gives CASSIVGETYNEQFF.

The J gene is TRBJ1-1, the V gene TRBV29-1; D is uncertain. Germline V gives CDR1 SQVTM, CDR2 ANQGSEA. Between the trimmed V and J ends, which lost 3 bases and 0 bases, there was a span of 14 bases. The CDR3 consists of 15 residues. The CDR3 loop is CSVDLYGRMNTEAFF. The CDR3 coding sequence is TGCAGCGTTGATTTATATGGGCGGATGAACACTGAAGCTTTCTTT.

The rearrangement uses TRBV11-2 and TRBJ2-7; 8 nucleotides line up with TRBD1. The germline CDR1 and CDR2 sequences are SGHAT and FQNNGV. With V trimmed by 3 bases and J by 2 bases, 9 bases remained unmatched. CDR3 length: 16 amino acids. The CDR3 DNA follows: TGTGCCAGCAGCTTGAAGGCGGCAGGGGGCGCCTACGAGCAGTACTTC. It translates to CASSLKAAGGAYEQYF.

The chain links TRBV21-1 to TRBJ1-1. TRBV21-1 is described as a pseudogene. The CDR3 length is 15 residues. CDR3 protein: CASSSRRCSNTEAFF. The CDR3 DNA follows: TGTGCCAGCAGCAGCCGACGGTGTTCGAACACTGAAGCTTTCTTT.

The chain joins TRBV6-1 to TRBJ2-7; 7 bases map to TRBD2. The CDR3 runs 16 residues. Germline values: CDR1 MNHNS, CDR2 SASEGT. The trim removed 8 bases at V and 0 bases at J, leaving 13 bases unmatched. The CDR3 loop is CASYSRGGMSSYEQYF. CDR3 nucleotides: TGTGCCAGCTACTCGAGGGGAGGGATGAGCTCCTACGAGCAGTACTTC.

The chain joins TRBV6-2 or TRBV6-3 to TRBJ2-2; 7 bases match TRBD1. Losses at the gene ends were 6 bases for V and 3 bases for J; bases not matched to a gene: 4. Germline V CDR1 and CDR2: MNHEY, SVGEGT. The CDR3 loop spans 14 amino acids. The CDR3: CASRAGGDTGELFF. CDR3 bases: TGTGCCAGCAGGGCAGGGGGTGACACCGGGGAGCTGTTTTTT.

The chain employs TRBV18 and TRBJ2-1, with D hard to call. Germline V lookup: CDR1 KGHSH, CDR2 LQKENI. The V gene lost 6 bases and the J gene lost 5 bases, with 8 bases spanning the gap. The CDR3 has 12 residues. The CDR3 DNA reads TGTGCCAGCTCCCCTCAAAACAATGAGCAGTTCTTC. Amino acid sequence: CASSPQNNEQFF.

As to this clonotype: Since the CDR3 does not end with the conserved phenylalanine or tryptophan, this likely comes from a read error. The V and J genes are TRBV4-3 and TRBJ1-1, with unresolved D. Per the germline V gene, CDR1 is LGHNA and CDR2 is YSLEER. There are 14 residues in the CDR3. V lost 0 bases, J lost 6 bases, and 11 bases lay in between. DNA of the CDR3: TGCGCCAGCAGCCAAGATTCTAAGGTATCTGAAGCTTTCCTT. Its translation is CASSQDSKVSEAFL.

The V call is TRBV4-3, the J call TRBJ2-1; D is undetermined. Trimming took off 0 bases at V and 7 bases at J, with 16 bases between the two ends. CDR3 length: 16 amino acids. Germline assignment: CDR1 LGHNA and CDR2 YSLEER. The CDR3 reads CASSQESGPPFNEQFF. CDR3 nucleotides: TGCGCCAGCAGCCAAGAGTCCGGTCCTCCTTTTAATGAGCAGTTCTTC.